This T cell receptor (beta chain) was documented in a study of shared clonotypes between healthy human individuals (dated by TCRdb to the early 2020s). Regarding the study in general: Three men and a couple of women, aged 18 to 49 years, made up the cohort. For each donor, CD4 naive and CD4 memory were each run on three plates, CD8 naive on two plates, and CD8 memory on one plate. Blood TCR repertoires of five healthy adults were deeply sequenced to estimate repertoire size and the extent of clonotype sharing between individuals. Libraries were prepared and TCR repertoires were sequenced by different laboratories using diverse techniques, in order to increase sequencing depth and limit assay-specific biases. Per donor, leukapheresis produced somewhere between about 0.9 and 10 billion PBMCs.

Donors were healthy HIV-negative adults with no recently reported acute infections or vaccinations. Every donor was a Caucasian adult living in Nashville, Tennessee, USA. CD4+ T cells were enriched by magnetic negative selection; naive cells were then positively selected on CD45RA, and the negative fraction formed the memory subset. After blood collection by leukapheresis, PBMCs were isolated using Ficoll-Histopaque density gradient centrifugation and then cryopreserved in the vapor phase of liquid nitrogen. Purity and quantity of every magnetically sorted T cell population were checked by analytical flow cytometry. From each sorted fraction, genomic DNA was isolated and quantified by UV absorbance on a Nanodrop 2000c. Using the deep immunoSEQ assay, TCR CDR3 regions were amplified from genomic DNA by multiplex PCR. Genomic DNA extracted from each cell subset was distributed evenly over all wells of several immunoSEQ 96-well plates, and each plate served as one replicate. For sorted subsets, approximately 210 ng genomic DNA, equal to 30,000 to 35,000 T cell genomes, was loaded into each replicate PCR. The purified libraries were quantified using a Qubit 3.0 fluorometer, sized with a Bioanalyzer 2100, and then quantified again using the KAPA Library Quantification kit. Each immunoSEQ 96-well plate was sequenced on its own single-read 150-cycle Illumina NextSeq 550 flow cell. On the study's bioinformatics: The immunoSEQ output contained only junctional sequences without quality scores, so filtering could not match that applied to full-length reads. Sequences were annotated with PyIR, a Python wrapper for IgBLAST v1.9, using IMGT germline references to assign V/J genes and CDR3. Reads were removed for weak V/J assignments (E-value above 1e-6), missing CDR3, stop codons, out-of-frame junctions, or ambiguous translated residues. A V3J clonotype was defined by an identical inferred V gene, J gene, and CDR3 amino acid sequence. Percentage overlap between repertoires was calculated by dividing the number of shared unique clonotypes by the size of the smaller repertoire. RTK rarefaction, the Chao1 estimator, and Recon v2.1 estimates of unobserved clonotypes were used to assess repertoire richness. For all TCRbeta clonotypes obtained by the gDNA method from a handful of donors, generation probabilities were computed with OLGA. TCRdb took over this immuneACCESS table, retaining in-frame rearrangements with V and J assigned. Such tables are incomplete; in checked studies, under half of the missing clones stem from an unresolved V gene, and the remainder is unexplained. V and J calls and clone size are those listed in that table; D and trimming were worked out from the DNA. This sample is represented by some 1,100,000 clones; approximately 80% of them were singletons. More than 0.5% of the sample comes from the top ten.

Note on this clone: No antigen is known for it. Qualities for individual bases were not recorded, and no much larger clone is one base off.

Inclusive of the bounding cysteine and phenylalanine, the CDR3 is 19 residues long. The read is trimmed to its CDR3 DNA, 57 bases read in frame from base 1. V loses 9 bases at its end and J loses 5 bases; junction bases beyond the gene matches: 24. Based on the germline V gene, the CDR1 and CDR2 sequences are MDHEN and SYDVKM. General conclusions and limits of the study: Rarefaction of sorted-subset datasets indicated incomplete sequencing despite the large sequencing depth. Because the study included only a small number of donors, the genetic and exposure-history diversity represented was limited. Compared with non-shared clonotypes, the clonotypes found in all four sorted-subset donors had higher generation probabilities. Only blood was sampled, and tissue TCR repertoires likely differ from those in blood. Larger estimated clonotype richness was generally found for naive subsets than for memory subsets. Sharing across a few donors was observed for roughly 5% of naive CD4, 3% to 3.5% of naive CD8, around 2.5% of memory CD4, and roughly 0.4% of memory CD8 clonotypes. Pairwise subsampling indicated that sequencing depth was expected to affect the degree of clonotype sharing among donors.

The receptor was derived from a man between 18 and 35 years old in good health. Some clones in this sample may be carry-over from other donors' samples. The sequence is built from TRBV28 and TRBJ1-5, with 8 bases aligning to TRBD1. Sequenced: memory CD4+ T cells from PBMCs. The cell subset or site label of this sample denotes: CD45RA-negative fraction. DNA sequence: TGTGCCAGTAGTAGTGGACAGGGTGGACTCGGGGGAAGCTATCAGCCCCAGCATTTT. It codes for CASSSGQGGLGGSYQPQHF.